Listed below are T cell receptor beta chains from one sample, sequenced in a study of blood T cell repertoires in COVID-19. Measured with immunoSEQ multiplex PCR; TCRdb has only the in-frame clones, and not every one. The sample lists about 150,000 clones; roughly 80% were seen once. The sequencing sample was made of peripheral blood. The receptor set was obtained from a man aged 70-80 years with acute or convalescent COVID-19. Each CDR3 is given with its conserved first and last residue. Fields, in order: D gene, J gene, V gene, CDR3 DNA, CDR3 protein. D genes are given only for firm matches.

TRBD1,TRBJ2-3,TRBV9,TGTGCCAGCTCGGAGTTGGGACAGGGGAGTAGTCCAGATACGCAGTATTTT,CASSELGQGSSPDTQYF
TRBD1,TRBJ2-7,TRBV28,TGTGCCAGCAGTTCCTACAGGGGGGCCACCTACGAGCAGTACTTC,CASSSYRGATYEQYF
TRBD1,TRBJ2-7,TRBV28,TGTGCCAGCAGTCTTCCGGGACAGGGTTCCTACGAGCAGTACTTC,CASSLPGQGSYEQYF
.,TRBJ2-1,TRBV12-5,TGTGCTAGTGGATCAACCCAGGGGCTTTTCGGGCAGTTCTTC,CASGSTQGLFGQFF
.,TRBJ1-1,TRBV28,TGTGCCACTGAGACAGGAAGAAACGCAGGGACTGAAGCTTTCTTT,CATETGRNAGTEAFF
.,TRBJ2-7,TRBV28,TGTGCCAGCAGTTTCATAACTGGCGAGCAGTACTTC,CASSFITGEQYF
.,TRBJ1-2,TRBV18,TGTGCCAGCTCACCACTGGTTTTAGGACAGTCGGGCTACACCTTC,CASSPLVLGQSGYTF
.,TRBJ2-1,TRBV5-1,TGCGCCAGCAGCTTGGGAACAGGGTGGAATGAGCAGTTCTTC,CASSLGTGWNEQFF
.,TRBJ1-1,TRBV9,TGTGCCAGCAGCGTAGCTGTGAACACTGAAGCTTTCTTT,CASSVAVNTEAFF
TRBD1,TRBJ2-6,TRBV19,TGTGCCAGCGAGACAGGGGATTTCTACTCTGGGGCCAACGTCCTGACTTTC,CASETGDFYSGANVLTF